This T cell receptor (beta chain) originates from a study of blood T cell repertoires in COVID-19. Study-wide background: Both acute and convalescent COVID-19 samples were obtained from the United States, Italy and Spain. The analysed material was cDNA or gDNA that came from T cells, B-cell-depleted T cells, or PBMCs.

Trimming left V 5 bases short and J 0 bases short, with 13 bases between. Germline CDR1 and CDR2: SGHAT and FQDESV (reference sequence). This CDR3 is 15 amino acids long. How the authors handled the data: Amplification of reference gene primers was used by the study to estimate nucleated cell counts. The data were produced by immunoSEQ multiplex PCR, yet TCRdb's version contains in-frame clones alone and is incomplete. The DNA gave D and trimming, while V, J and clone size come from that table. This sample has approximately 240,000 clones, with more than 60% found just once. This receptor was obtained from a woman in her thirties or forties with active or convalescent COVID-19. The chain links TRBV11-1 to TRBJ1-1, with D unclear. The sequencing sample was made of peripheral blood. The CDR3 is CASSPAGRLNTEAFF. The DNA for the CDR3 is TGTGCCAGCAGCCCCGCGGGGAGATTGAACACTGAAGCTTTCTTT.